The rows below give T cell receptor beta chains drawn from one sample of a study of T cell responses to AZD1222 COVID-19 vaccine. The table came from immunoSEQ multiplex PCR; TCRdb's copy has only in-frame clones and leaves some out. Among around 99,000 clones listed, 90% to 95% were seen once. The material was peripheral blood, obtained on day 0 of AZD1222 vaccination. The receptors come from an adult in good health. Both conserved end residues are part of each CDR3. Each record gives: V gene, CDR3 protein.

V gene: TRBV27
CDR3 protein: CASSLASAVDTQYF

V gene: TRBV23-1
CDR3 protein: CATPGGGGYTF

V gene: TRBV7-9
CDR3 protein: CASSADRVGNQPQHF

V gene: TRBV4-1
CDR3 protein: CASSLNRQSTGELFF

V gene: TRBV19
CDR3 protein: CASSGAVGQPQHF

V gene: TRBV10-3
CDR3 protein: CAISDPDGPQHF

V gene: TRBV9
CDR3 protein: CASSVVTSGLNNEQFF

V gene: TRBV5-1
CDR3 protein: CASSLPPSEAFF

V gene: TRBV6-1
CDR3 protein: CASSEAGGGNTIYF

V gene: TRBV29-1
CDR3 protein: CSVEDLRRDTEAFF

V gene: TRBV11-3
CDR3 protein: CASSSGLASSYEQYF

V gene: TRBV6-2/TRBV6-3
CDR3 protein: CASSSLSGANVLTF

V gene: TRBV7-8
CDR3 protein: CASSLGDGYQPQHF

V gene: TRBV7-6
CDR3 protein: CASSLAAGGRNNEQFF

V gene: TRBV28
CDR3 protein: CASSSQVGGISPLHF

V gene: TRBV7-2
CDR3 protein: CASSLAIPGSITGNTIYF

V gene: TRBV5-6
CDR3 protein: CASSARQGPDTQYF

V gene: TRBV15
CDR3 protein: CATSRPQPLGGRMDTQYF

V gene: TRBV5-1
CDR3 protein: CASSSLGDSTNEKLFF

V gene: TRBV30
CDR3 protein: CAWSGSGTYEQYF

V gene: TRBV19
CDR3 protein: CASSQRTGLNYGYTF

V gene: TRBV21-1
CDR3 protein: CASSRGQGTTYEQYF

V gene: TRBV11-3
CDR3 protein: CASSPDGPNTEAFF

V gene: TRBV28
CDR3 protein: CASSLLDRKDQPQHF

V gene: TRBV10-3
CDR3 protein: CAISRDRYNSPLHF

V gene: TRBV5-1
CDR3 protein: CASSFEGTYNEQFF

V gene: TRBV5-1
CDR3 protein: CASSLETGQGAEAFF

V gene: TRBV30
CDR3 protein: CALDTLGFGNTIYF

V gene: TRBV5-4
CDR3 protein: CASSFGQGDGYTF

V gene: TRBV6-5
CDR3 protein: CASSPPGMNTEAFF

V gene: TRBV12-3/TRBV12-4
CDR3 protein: CASSLAGVDTQYF

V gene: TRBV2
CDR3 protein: CASSDWDSNQPQHF

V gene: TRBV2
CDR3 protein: CASTQRTGAFF

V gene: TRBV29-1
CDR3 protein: CSVRGSRTGGLGSGNTIYF

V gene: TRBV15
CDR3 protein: CATSTEGRGVDEQYF

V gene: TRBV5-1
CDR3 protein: CASSLALPDTGELFF

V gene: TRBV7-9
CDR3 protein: CASSLTSYEQYF

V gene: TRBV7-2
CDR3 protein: CASSLGDRGIEKLFF

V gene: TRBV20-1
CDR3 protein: CSAPAYNEQFF

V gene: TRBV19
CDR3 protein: CASKWVWDTSNQPQHF

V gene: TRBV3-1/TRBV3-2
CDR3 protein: CASSQGDPPYF

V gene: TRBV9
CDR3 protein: CASSVGDLYNEQFF

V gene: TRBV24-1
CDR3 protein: CATSDPRGPTLGYF

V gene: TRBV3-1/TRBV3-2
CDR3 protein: CASSQVLRTGGGYTF

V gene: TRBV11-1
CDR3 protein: CASSADTKWNTEAFF

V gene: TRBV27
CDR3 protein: CASSLRRTGGELFF

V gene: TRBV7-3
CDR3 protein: CASSANIGTGPYNEQFF

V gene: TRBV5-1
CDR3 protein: CASSRGTGGTEKLFF

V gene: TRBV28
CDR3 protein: CASSPYPTGQRGYNEQFF

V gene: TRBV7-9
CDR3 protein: CASSLGFSGNAPLHF

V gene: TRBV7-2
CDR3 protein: CASSSFGQGIGNEQFF

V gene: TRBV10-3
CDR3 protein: CATLDRGRYEQYF

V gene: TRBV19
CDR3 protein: CASSPRTSGSGETQYF

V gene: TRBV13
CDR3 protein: CASSLKIAGGRDEQFF

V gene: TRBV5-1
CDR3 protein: CASSLDDRSYNEQFF